The 10 T cell receptor beta chains given below trace back to one sample, sequenced in a study of shared clonotypes between healthy human individuals. TCRdb's copy holds only in-frame clones and misses some; the assay was immunoSEQ multiplex PCR. The profile shows roughly 1,000,000 clones, 70% to 80% of them singletons. Sequenced material: memory CD4+ T cells from PBMCs. Subset specified: CD45RA-negative fraction. The receptors shown here come from a man aged 18-30 years in good health. Some clones in this sample may be carry-over from other donors' samples.

This clone showed up just a few times. The rearrangement joins TRBV10-2 to TRBJ2-2; D may be TRBD2 (5 bases). V gave up 3 bases and J gave up 10 bases, with 15 bases separating them. Looked up from germline, CDR1 is WSHSY and CDR2 is SAAADI. The CDR3 runs to 14 residues. The CDR3 reads CASSDRATGMELFF. The CDR3 coding sequence is TGCGCCAGCAGTGATAGGGCGACCGGGATGGAGCTGTTTTTT.

The rearrangement joins TRBV6-6 to TRBJ1-5; D gene ambiguous. The CDR3 covers 14 residues. Germline V gene data show CDR1 as MNHNY and CDR2 as SVGAGI (reference sequence). Trimming left V 8 bases short and J 7 bases short, with 18 bases between. The CDR3 bases are TGTGCCAGCCGGCGTGGCCCAACTATCCAGCCCCAGCATTTT. The encoded protein is CASRRGPTIQPQHF.

The chain joins TRBV28 to TRBJ1-2; 7 bases fit TRBD1. Losses at the gene ends were 3 bases for V and 4 bases for J; bases not matched to a gene: 17. This CDR3 spans 18 amino acids. Germline CDR1 MDHEN, CDR2 SYDVKM. The DNA of the CDR3 is TGTGCCAGCAGTTTGGGCGGGAACGGGGAGGGGGCGCTCTATGGCTACACCTTC. It is translated as CASSLGGNGEGALYGYTF.

J is TRBJ2-5 and V is TRBV5-1; 9 bases line up with TRBD2. The germline gives CDR1 SGHRS, CDR2 YFSETQ. Unmatched junction bases numbered 8, after V lost 4 bases and J lost 4 bases. The CDR3 spans 15 residues. The CDR3 DNA is TGCGCCAGCAGCAGAGGGGGACTAGCTGGAGAGACCCAGTACTTC. It is translated as CASSRGGLAGETQYF. The full variable domain, its missing parts supplied by reference TRBV5-1 and TRBJ2-5, is KAGVTQTPRYLIKTRGQQVTLSCSPISGHRSVSWYQQTPGQGLQFLFEYFSETQRNKGNFPGRFSGRQFSNSRSEMNVSTLELGDSALYLCASSRGGLAGETQYFGPGTRLLVL.

The chain carries TRBV15 and TRBJ1-2; 7 bases line up with TRBD1. The CDR3 length is 16 residues. V lost 4 bases and J lost 3; bases outside the gene matches: 11. Germline V gives CDR1 LNHNV, CDR2 YYDKDF (reference sequence). The CDR3 sequence: CATSINLDREDYGYTF. Written as DNA, the CDR3 is TGTGCCACCAGCATAAACCTTGACAGGGAAGACTATGGCTACACCTTC.

The J gene is TRBJ2-1, the V gene TRBV2; TRBD2 aligns across 10 bases. J gave up 3 bases and V 6 bases, and 8 bases lay outside the gene matches. This CDR3 has 16 residues. The germline V gene encodes CDR1 SNHLY and CDR2 FYNNEI. The CDR3 DNA is TGTGCCAGCAGAGGGGTGTTAGCGGGAGGCTACAATGAGCAGTTCTTC. Translation gives CASRGVLAGGYNEQFF.

This chain joins TRBV2 and TRBJ1-2, with unresolved D. V was trimmed by 5 bases and J by 2 bases, leaving 6 bases between them. Germline-derived CDR1 and CDR2 are SNHLY and FYNNEI. The CDR3 extends over 12 amino acids. The CDR3 region has the DNA TGTGCCAGCAGTAGCGGGAACTATGGCTACACCTTC. As protein: CASSSGNYGYTF. Combining the CDR3 with reference TRBV2 and TRBJ1-2 gives the whole variable domain EPEVTQTPSHQVTQMGQEVILRCVPISNHLYFYWYRQILGQKVEFLVSFYNNEISEKSEIFDDQFSVERPDGSNFTLKIRSTKLEDSAMYFCASSSGNYGYTFGSGTRLTVV.

As regards this clone: The same CDR3 also results from other DNA sequences found in this sample. The rearrangement uses TRBV6-6 and TRBJ2-7; 9 bases are a match to TRBD1. J lost 2 bases, V lost 0 bases, and 2 bases had no gene match. This CDR3 has 15 residues. The germline gives CDR1 MNHNY, CDR2 SVGAGI (reference sequence). The DNA of the CDR3 is TGTGCCAGCAGTTACTCGGGACAGGGACCCTACGAGCAGTACTTC. This sequence encodes CASSYSGQGPYEQYF.

The gene calls are TRBV9 and TRBJ2-1, with TRBD2 matching 9 bases. Germline V CDR1 and CDR2: SGDLS, YYNGEE. Losses at the gene ends were 2 bases for V and 1 base for J; bases not matched to a gene: 4. This CDR3 spans 16 amino acids. CDR3 sequence reads: CASSVSGRSSYNEQFF. The CDR3 nucleotides read TGTGCCAGCAGCGTGAGCGGGAGGTCTTCCTACAATGAGCAGTTCTTC.

The J gene is TRBJ1-3, the V gene TRBV7-8, with D unresolved. The CDR3 totals 15 residues. V gave up 2 bases and J gave up 0 bases, with 8 bases separating them. In germline, CDR1 is SGHVS, CDR2 FQNEAQ. The CDR3, as DNA: TGTGCCAGCAGCTTAACGGCGCTCTCTGGAAACACCATATATTTT. It encodes CASSLTALSGNTIYF.